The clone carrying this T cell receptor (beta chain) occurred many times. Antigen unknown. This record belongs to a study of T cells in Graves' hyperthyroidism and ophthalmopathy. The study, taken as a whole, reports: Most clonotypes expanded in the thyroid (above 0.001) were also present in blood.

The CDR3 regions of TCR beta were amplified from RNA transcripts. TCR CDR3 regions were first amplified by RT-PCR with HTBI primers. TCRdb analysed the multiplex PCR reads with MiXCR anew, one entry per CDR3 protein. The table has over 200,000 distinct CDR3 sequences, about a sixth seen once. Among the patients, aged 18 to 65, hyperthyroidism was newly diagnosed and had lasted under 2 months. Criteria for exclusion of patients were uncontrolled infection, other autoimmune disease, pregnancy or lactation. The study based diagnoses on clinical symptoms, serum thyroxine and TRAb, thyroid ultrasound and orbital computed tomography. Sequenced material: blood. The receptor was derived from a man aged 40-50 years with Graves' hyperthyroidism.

This CDR3 is CASSSTGGSQPQHF. CDR3 bases: TGTGCCAGCAGTTCCACAGGGGGCAGTCAGCCCCAGCATTTT. The V call is TRBV28, the J call TRBJ1-5; TRBD1 aligns across 9 bases. CDR3 length: 14 amino acids. Trimming took 4 bases from V and 6 from J; bases not matched to a gene: 4. Germline V CDR1 and CDR2: MDHEN, SYDVKM.